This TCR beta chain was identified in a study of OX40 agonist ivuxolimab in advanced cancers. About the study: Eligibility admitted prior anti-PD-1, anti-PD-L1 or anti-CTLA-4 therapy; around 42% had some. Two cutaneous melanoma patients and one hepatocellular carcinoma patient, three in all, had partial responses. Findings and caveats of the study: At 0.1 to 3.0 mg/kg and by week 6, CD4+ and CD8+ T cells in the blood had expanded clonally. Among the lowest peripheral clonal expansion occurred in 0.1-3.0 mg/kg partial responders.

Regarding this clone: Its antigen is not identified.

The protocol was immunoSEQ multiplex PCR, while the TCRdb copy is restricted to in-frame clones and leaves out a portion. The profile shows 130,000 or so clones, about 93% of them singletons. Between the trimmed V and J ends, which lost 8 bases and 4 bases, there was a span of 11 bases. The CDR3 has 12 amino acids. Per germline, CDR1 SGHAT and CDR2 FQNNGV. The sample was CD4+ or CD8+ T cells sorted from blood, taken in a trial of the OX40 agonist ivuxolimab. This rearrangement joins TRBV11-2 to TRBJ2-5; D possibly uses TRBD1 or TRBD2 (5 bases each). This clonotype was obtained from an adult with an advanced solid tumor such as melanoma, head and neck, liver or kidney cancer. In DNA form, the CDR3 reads TGTGCCAGCGTCGGGGCCGGAGAGACCCAGTACTTC. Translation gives CASVGAGETQYF. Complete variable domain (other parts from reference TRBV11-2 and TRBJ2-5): EAGVAQSPRYKIIEKRQSVAFWCNPISGHATLYWYQQILGQGPKLLIQFQNNGVVDDSQLPKDRFSAERLKGVDSTLKIQPAKLEDSAVYLCASVGAGETQYFGPGTRLLVL.